The T cell receptor (beta chain) described here comes from a study of monozygotic twins with cystic fibrosis. On the study more broadly: With roughly 16 PCR cycles, barcoded libraries came from about 3 micrograms of fragmented DNA. Findings and limits, study-wide: Shared CDR3 numbers were not associated with age, concordance or severity. J usage was most co-twin-similar in 8 of 16 pairs, V in 13.

This clone showed up just a few times. Its target is not known. Sequenced by immunoSEQ multiplex PCR; TCRdb stores in-frame clones only, minus some. The table includes about 35,000 clones, roughly 66% detected once. V dropped 5 bases and J dropped 4; count of bases not matched to a gene: 8. The CDR3 is made up of 15 amino acids. Germline V lookup: CDR1 LNHDA, CDR2 SQIVND (reference sequence). The source material was blood. This sequence joins TRBV19 and TRBJ2-7; 10 bases fit TRBD2. This sequence originates from a girl aged 10 to 17 with cystic fibrosis. This CDR3 reads CASSPGTSAAYEQYF. The CDR3 DNA follows: TGTGCCAGTAGTCCCGGGACTAGCGCCGCATACGAGCAGTACTTC.